This T cell receptor beta chain is from a study of identical twins (dated by TCRdb to about 2016). For the wider study: The study deep-sequenced TCR alpha and beta repertoires from monozygotic twins, unrelated adults of various ages and cord blood to test whether fetal clonotypes persist. To rule out contamination, the twin experiments were replicated at different times with different library preparation protocols.

Libraries were made using 5' RACE. Sequencing instrument: Illumina HiSeq 2000. Template switching introduced a universal primer binding site; the final cDNA contained a unique molecular identifier, enabling accurate counting of TCR cDNA molecules. Specific primers in the conserved constant-segment region were used to synthesize first-strand cDNA for TCR alpha and beta chains. Each cDNA library was double barcoded, with a SMART-Mk sample barcode plus Illumina barcodes, to control for contamination. TruSeq adapter sequences along with Illumina sample barcodes were introduced in two successive PCR steps. The Illumina HiSeq platform was used with custom primers to sequence TCR alpha and beta cDNA libraries. Regarding the original processing steps: MiGEC processed the raw reads to extract unique molecular identifiers, while MiXCR was used to determine the CDR3 positions. For each individual, recombination models were inferred using an EM algorithm with the repgenHMM and IGoR tools. Shared clonotypes were analyzed with the tcR package in R, and sharing was normalized by the product of cloneset sizes. To study raw recombination free of thymic and clonal selection effects, out-of-frame nonproductive sequences were analyzed. The public sequencing data were trimmed at Q25 with fastp and processed into clonotypes with MiXCR by TCRdb, which kept only in-frame beta chains. Identical CDR3 protein sequences are pooled into one entry, listed with their most common genes and DNA. Clone size and V and J calls follow TCRdb, not the original study. A total of about 530,000 distinct CDR3 sequences appear in this sample, around 22% of them only once. Of the sample, more than 0.4% falls within the top ten clones.

The sample holds a few counts of this clonotype. Its recognized antigen is unknown. No much larger clone is present one base from it, and per-base qualities are unavailable. On the study overall, not on this receptor specifically: Conclusions relied on cross-sectional statistical analysis, since the same donors could not be followed over many years. Zero-insertion analyses could be partly confounded by invariant T cells such as MAIT and iNKT, though diverse VJ usage argued against such confounding for most clonotypes. Recombination models systematically underestimated out-of-frame TCR alpha sharing in monozygotic twins but agreed with sharing between unrelated individuals. Compared with coincidental sharing between unrelated individuals, out-of-frame TCR alpha sequences shared between twins showed an excess of sequences with low generation probability. Excess twin sharing in beta out-of-frame sequences was weaker because fewer shared sequences lowered the signal-to-noise ratio. Fewer insertions were carried by abundant cord blood beta clonotypes, a similar but weaker trend appeared in young adult naive repertoires, and no such trend appeared in memory repertoires.

From the cysteine up to the valine, the CDR3 has a length of 13 residues. Only the CDR3 portion is preserved as DNA: 39 bases, with reading frame beginning at the first base. The CDR1 and CDR2 encoded by the germline V gene are SGHAT and FQNNGV. The germline ends are 13 bases apart after V is trimmed by 5 bases and J by 5 bases. All donors were healthy Caucasians. Three pairs of female monozygotic twins, all aged about 18 to 30 years, made up the twin cohort. Positive isolation kits from Invitrogen were used to isolate CD4+ and CD8+ T cell populations. These records were also assigned to another study, of yellow fever vaccine responses in identical twins. Drawing on the second study: According to the authors, in identical twins the way T cells responded to vaccination appeared partly convergent and partly personalized. In identical twins, the study followed T cell clones that responded to the vaccine with precision.

The source of this sequence is a woman between 18 and 29 years old in good health. The chain is encoded by TRBV11-2 joined to TRBJ2-7; perhaps TRBD2 is the D gene, with 6 bases matching. Specimen: CD4+ T cells sorted from blood. Here the CDR3 is given as CASSPRPGDEQYV. At the DNA level, the sequence is TGTGCCAGCAGCCCAAGGCCGGGAGACGAGCAGTACGTC.